Below are 32 T cell receptor beta chains sequenced from a single sample in a study of blood T cells in healthy people across ages. Primed by a sample-barcoded 5' primer and a J-beta primer mix, a second PCR proceeded for about 7 to 11 cycles. TCRdb redid the calling of the 5' RACE reads with MiXCR, one entry per CDR3 protein. The sample has about 1.4 million distinct CDR3 sequences, approximately 63% seen once; the top ten hold 5% to 7%. The sequencing sample was made of blood. The source is a man between 18 and 29 years old in good health.

The J gene is TRBJ2-5, the V gene TRBV12-3 or TRBV12-4; 7 nucleotides line up with TRBD1. Unmatched junction bases numbered 5, after V lost 5 bases and J lost 2 bases. This CDR3 region has 14 residues. CDR3 sequence (DNA): TGTGCCAGCAGTACCGCCAGGGGGCAAGAGACCCAGTACTTC. It yields the protein CASSTARGQETQYF.

This clonotype was counted between two and nine times. This sequence joins TRBV10-3 and TRBJ1-2; TRBD1 matches at 7 bases. The J segment lost 4 bases and the V segment lost 5 bases, leaving 4 bases of the junction unmatched. Per germline, CDR1 ENHRY and CDR2 SYGVKD. This CDR3 is built from 13 residues. CDR3 bases: TGTGCCATCAGTCTTGACAGGGCCTATGGCTACACCTTC. Protein product: CAISLDRAYGYTF.

This rearrangement joins TRBV10-3 to TRBJ2-1; D possibly corresponds to TRBD1 (5 bases). CDR1 ENHRY and CDR2 SYGVKD come from the germline V gene. The CDR3 runs to 13 residues. V dropped 7 bases and J dropped 3 bases, with 10 bases sitting between them. CDR3: CAIIRGDYNEQFF. The CDR3 nucleotides are TGTGCCATCATAAGGGGCGACTACAATGAGCAGTTCTTC.

This clonotype was counted between two and nine times. V gene TRBV18 combines with J gene TRBJ2-3; weak D call: TRBD1 (6 bases). The germline V gene encodes CDR1 KGHSH and CDR2 LQKENI. This CDR3 is built from 14 residues. V shed 8 bases and J shed 4 bases, with 16 bases lying between them. DNA for the CDR3: TGTGCCAGCAAGGAGGCAGGGGATCCAGATACGCAGTATTTT. Translation gives CASKEAGDPDTQYF.

This rearrangement joins TRBV7-2 to TRBJ2-4; no clear D gene. Trimming took 1 base from V and 13 from J, leaving 11 bases between them. This CDR3 has 12 residues. Germline V CDR1 and CDR2: SGHTA, FQGNSA. In DNA form, the CDR3 reads TGTGCCAGCAGCTTAGTTTTGGGCGTGCAGTACTTC. Translated: CASSLVLGVQYF. Complete variable domain (other parts from reference TRBV7-2 and TRBJ2-4): GAGVSQSPSNKVTEKGKDVELRCDPISGHTALYWYRQSLGQGLEFLIYFQGNSAPDKSGLPSDRFSAERTGGSVSTLTIQRTQQEDSAVYLCASSLVLGVQYFGAGTRLSVL.

The chain links TRBV20-1 to TRBJ1-2, with a tentative D call TRBD1 (5 bases). V lost 0 bases and J lost 6, with 14 bases in between. This CDR3 region has 14 residues. CDR1 DFQATT and CDR2 SNEGSKA come from the germline V gene (reference sequence). The CDR3 reads CSARELGTGNGYTF. CDR3 DNA sequence: TGCAGTGCTAGAGAACTAGGGACCGGAAATGGCTACACCTTC.

This clonotype was picked up a small number of times. The rearrangement uses TRBV19 and TRBJ2-5; D might be TRBD1 or TRBD2, each matching 6 bases. The germline V gene has CDR1 LNHDA and CDR2 SQIVND (reference sequence). Trimming removed 7 bases at V and 3 bases at J, with 18 bases between. The CDR3 runs to 15 residues. DNA for the CDR3: TGTGCCAGTAAGCGGTCGCGAAGGGGGGAAGAGACCCAGTACTTC. Its protein product is CASKRSRRGEETQYF.

The chain combines TRBV27 with TRBJ2-7, with D unresolved. Trimming shortened V by 8 bases and J by 3 bases, and 11 bases separated the two germline ends. CDR1 and CDR2 from the germline V gene are MNHEY and SMNVEV (reference sequence). CDR3 size: 12 residues. The CDR3 DNA sequence: TGTGCCAGCGCTAGTTCCAGCTACGAGCAGTACTTC. Translated, it gives CASASSSYEQYF.

V is TRBV7-8 and J is TRBJ2-3; D uncertain. V lost 0 bases and J lost 7, with 14 bases in between. The CDR3 extends over 15 amino acids. Germline lookup yields CDR1 SGHVS and CDR2 FQNEAQ. The CDR3 DNA is TGTGCCAGCAGCTTAGCGGAGTACGCCCTCCATACGCAGTATTTT. Translated: CASSLAEYALHTQYF.

The rearrangement links TRBV2 to TRBJ1-1; D is undetermined. The V and J ends lost 3 bases and 4 bases respectively, with 9 bases between them. Germline-derived CDR1 and CDR2 are SNHLY and FYNNEI. The CDR3 consists of 13 residues. CDR3 region: CASSDRRVTEAFF. CDR3 bases: TGTGCCAGCAGTGATCGTAGGGTCACTGAAGCTTTCTTT.

This clonotype appeared a few times. The rearrangement links TRBV6-5 to TRBJ2-5; D not certain. The CDR3 is 16 residues long. Looked up from germline, CDR1 is MNHEY and CDR2 is SVGAGI. V was clipped by 4 bases and J by 3 bases, with 18 bases between them. The DNA of the CDR3 is TGTGCCAGCAGTTTCACTGGGTGGTCAAACAAAGAGACCCAGTACTTC. This sequence encodes CASSFTGWSNKETQYF.

The chain links TRBV4-2 to TRBJ2-1; tentatively, D is TRBD1 or TRBD2 (6 bases each). CDR1 and CDR2 from the germline V gene are LGHNA and YNFKEQ. Trimming removed 5 bases at V and 9 bases at J, with 23 bases between. The CDR3 spans 16 residues. The CDR3 reads CASSFPDRRDLGEQFF. The CDR3 nucleotides read TGTGCCAGCAGCTTCCCCGACAGGAGGGACCTCGGTGAGCAGTTCTTC.

This chain uses TRBV20-1 with TRBJ2-1; D might be TRBD1 (6 bases). Deletions cut 6 bases from V and 1 base from J, with 19 bases between. This CDR3 is 16 amino acids long. Germline CDR1 is DFQATT and CDR2 is SNEGSKA (reference sequence). The CDR3 here is CSAGWGRVESYNEQFF. CDR3 DNA sequence: TGCAGTGCAGGCTGGGGGCGGGTGGAATCCTACAATGAGCAGTTCTTC.

On this clonotype itself: Since a much larger clone is just one base distant, this may be a read error. V usage is TRBV5-1 and J usage is TRBJ2-7, with a tentative D call TRBD1 (6 bases). CDR1 and CDR2 (germline): SGHRS, YFSETQ. This CDR3 spans 14 amino acids. V lost 3 bases and J lost 2, with 12 bases in between. The CDR3 nucleotides are TGCGCCAGCAGCTCCCTACAGGGACCCTACGAGCAGTACTTC. Its translation is CASSSLQGPYEQYF.

This clonotype was counted only a few times. This chain links TRBV7-2 with TRBJ2-1; D is possibly TRBD1 (6 bases). The germline CDR1 and CDR2 sequences are SGHTA and FQGNSA. This CDR3 is 15 amino acids long. The V and J ends lost 3 bases and 5 bases respectively, with 14 bases between them. The CDR3 sequence is CASSFVQGINNEQFF. For the CDR3, the DNA is TGTGCCAGCAGCTTCGTACAGGGAATTAACAATGAGCAGTTCTTC.

The chain is built from TRBV4-1 and TRBJ2-1, with a tentative D call TRBD1 (5 bases). The CDR3 contains 13 residues. In germline, CDR1 is MGHRA, CDR2 YSYEKL. Trimming shortened V by 1 base and J by 9 bases, and 10 bases separated the two germline ends. The CDR3 spells CASSQGQGGEQFF. In nucleotides, the CDR3 is TGCGCCAGCAGCCAAGGGCAGGGCGGTGAGCAGTTCTTC.

The CDR3 here is CASSLETGFLTEAFF. The DNA of the CDR3 is TGTGCCAGCAGTTTAGAAACAGGGTTTCTCACTGAAGCTTTCTTT. The chain employs TRBV12-3 or TRBV12-4 and TRBJ1-1; a weak D match, TRBD1 (6 bases). Deletions cut 1 base from V and 4 bases from J, with 13 bases between. CDR3 length: 15 residues.

V usage is TRBV5-1 and J usage is TRBJ2-5; 7 positions match TRBD1. The end of the DNA fits TRBJ2-7 better, so the J call may be wrong. Germline CDR1 SGHRS, CDR2 YFSETQ. The length of the CDR3 is 16 residues. The CDR3 loop is CASSLAGNRGSYEQYF. In DNA, the CDR3 is TGCGCCAGCAGCTTGGCCGGGAACAGGGGTTCCTACGAGCAGTACTTC.

The chain uses TRBV7-2 and TRBJ1-5; D not resolved. Germline V gene lookup returns CDR1 SGHTA and CDR2 FQGNSA. V lost 6 bases, J lost 3 bases, and 15 bases lay in between. This CDR3 contains 15 residues. The DNA for the CDR3 is TGTGCCAGCAGTCCGGCAGCGAAGGTCAATCAGCCCCAGCATTTT. This encodes CASSPAAKVNQPQHF.

The genes are TRBV9 and TRBJ1-2, with TRBD1 matching 9 bases. Germline lookup yields CDR1 SGDLS and CDR2 YYNGEE. V shed 3 bases, J shed 7 bases, and the junction held 4 bases outside the gene matches. This CDR3 comprises 13 residues. DNA of the CDR3: TGTGCCAGCAGCGAGGGACAGGGCAGTGGCTACACCTTC. As protein: CASSEGQGSGYTF. Together with reference TRBV9 and TRBJ1-2, the CDR3 gives the full variable domain: DSGVTQTPKHLITATGQRVTLRCSPRSGDLSVYWYQQSLDQGLQFLIQYYNGEERAKGNILERFSAQQFPDLHSELNLSSLELGDSALYFCASSEGQGSGYTFGSGTRLTVV.

This chain links TRBV27 with TRBJ1-2; TRBD1 matches at 8 bases. The CDR3 extends over 20 amino acids. Per germline, CDR1 MNHEY and CDR2 SMNVEV (reference sequence). J was trimmed by 4 bases and V by 3 bases; bases with no gene match: 22. The CDR3 loop is CASSFSKLGQVRIGSYGYTF. The CDR3 coding sequence is TGTGCCAGCAGTTTTTCGAAACTGGGACAGGTTCGTATTGGCTCCTATGGCTACACCTTC.

The chain has TRBV4-3 and TRBJ1-5; no clear D. The germline V gene encodes CDR1 LGHNA and CDR2 YSLEER. The CDR3 is 19 residues long. V lost 2 bases and J 5 bases, leaving 25 bases between the germline ends. CDR3 DNA sequence: TGCGCCAGCAGCCAATCGGTTTTCGGACGAACATTACCCCATCAGCCCCAGCATTTT. Protein: CASSQSVFGRTLPHQPQHF.

CDR3 region: CASSLGSGGTTDTQYF. CDR3 nucleotides: TGTGCCAGCAGCTTAGGTAGCGGGGGGACCACAGATACGCAGTATTTT. The V and J genes are TRBV7-9 and TRBJ2-3, with TRBD2 matching over 10 bases. Germline V lookup: CDR1 SEHNR, CDR2 FQNEAQ (reference sequence). Trimming cost V 1 base and J 2 bases; bases outside gene matches: 3. This CDR3 comprises 16 residues. Supplemented by reference TRBV7-9 and TRBJ2-3, the full variable domain reads DTGVSQNPRHKITKRGQNVTFRCDPISEHNRLYWYRQTLGQGPEFLTYFQNEAQLEKSRLLSDRFSAERPKGSFSTLEIQRTEQGDSAMYLCASSLGSGGTTDTQYFGPGTRLTVL.

This rearrangement joins TRBV7-9 to TRBJ2-5; perhaps TRBD1 as D (6 bases). The CDR3 covers 16 residues. The V gene's germline CDR1 is SEHNR and CDR2 FQNEAQ (reference sequence). Trimming shortened V by 1 base and J by 3 bases, and 15 bases separated the two germline ends. CDR3 nucleotides: TGTGCCAGCAGCTTAGGGCGGATAACAGGGAAAGAGACCCAGTACTTC. Translated: CASSLGRITGKETQYF.

J is TRBJ2-1 and V is TRBV13; 7 nucleotides match TRBD1. With the DNA end fitting TRBJ2-7 better, the J assignment may be wrong. The CDR3 is made up of 15 amino acids. Germline CDR1 reads PRHDT; CDR2 reads FYEKMQ (reference sequence). The CDR3 DNA reads TGTGCCAGCAGCTTATTAGGGGGCTTCGGGAATGAGCAGTACTTC. Its translation is CASSLLGGFGNEQYF.

This clonotype was seen more than once but under ten times. The chain has TRBV3-1 and TRBJ1-1; TRBD1 is a possible D gene (6 bases). From germline, CDR1 is LGHDT and CDR2 YNNKEL (reference sequence). The ends were cut back, 0 bases at V and 1 base at J, with 9 bases in the middle. The CDR3 is made up of 15 amino acids. The CDR3 loop reads CASSQDRGTNTEAFF. The DNA for the CDR3 is TGTGCCAGCAGCCAAGACAGGGGTACGAACACTGAAGCTTTCTTT.

This clonotype was counted a few times. The genes are TRBV20-1 and TRBJ2-6; D perhaps matches TRBD2 (5 bases). Trimming shortened V by 1 base and J by 0 bases, and 10 bases separated the two germline ends. The CDR3 is 16 residues long. Per the germline V gene, CDR1 is DFQATT and CDR2 is SNEGSKA (reference sequence). The CDR3 bases are TGCAGTGCTAGAGGGGGTCGGGGCTCTGGGGCCAACGTCCTGACTTTC. It yields the protein CSARGGRGSGANVLTF.

The rearrangement links TRBV2 to TRBJ1-2, with D maybe TRBD1 (6 bases). The CDR3 is 14 amino acids. Trimming removed 8 bases at V and 7 bases at J, with 20 bases between. CDR1 is SNHLY, CDR2 FYNNEI, per germline. The CDR3: CASVLNSQGSGYTF. CDR3 DNA: TGTGCCAGCGTTCTAAATAGCCAGGGGTCTGGCTACACCTTC.

For this clonotype: Sequence at one end of the junction differs from germline and may be a read error. This chain uses TRBV7-6 with TRBJ1-1; D perhaps matches TRBD1 (5 bases). CDR3 length equals 15 residues. Germline V gene lookup returns CDR1 SGHVS and CDR2 FNYEAQ. DNA for the CDR3: TGTGCCAGCAGCTTAGTTACAGAGGGGAACACCGAAGCTTTCTTT. Translating gives CASSLVTEGNTEAFF.

A few counts support this clonotype. Here the CDR3 reads CASSSSSSSSGQFF. In nucleotides, the CDR3 is TGCGCCAGCAGCTCCTCGAGTAGCTCGTCCGGGCAGTTCTTC. This chain joins TRBV5-1 and TRBJ2-1, with unresolved D. Germline V lookup: CDR1 SGHRS, CDR2 YFSETQ. Trimming took off 3 bases at V and 12 bases at J, with 19 bases between the two ends. There are 14 residues in the CDR3.

With regard to this clonotype: One end of the junction is discordant with germline, which a read error may explain. J is TRBJ2-7 and V is TRBV5-5; 7 positions match TRBD1. The CDR3 is 16 amino acids. From germline, CDR1 is SGHKS and CDR2 YYEKEE (reference sequence). CDR3: CAGSSGRDSRSYEQYF. The DNA for the CDR3 is TGTGCCGGCAGCTCGGGACGGGACAGCCGCTCCTACGAGCAGTACTTC.

The J gene is TRBJ2-1, the V gene TRBV7-9, with 13 bases identical to TRBD2. Germline V gives CDR1 SEHNR, CDR2 FQNEAQ (reference sequence). With V trimmed by 8 bases and J by 0 bases, 7 bases remained unmatched. There are 17 residues in the CDR3. The CDR3 spells CASGSGLAGSSYNEQFF. The CDR3 coding sequence is TGTGCCAGCGGATCGGGACTAGCGGGGAGCTCCTACAATGAGCAGTTCTTC.